These T cell receptor beta chains were read from a single sample in a study of shared clonotypes between healthy human individuals. The assay was immunoSEQ multiplex PCR, and TCRdb's table has in-frame clones only and misses some. The table shows approximately 2.3 million clones, with 85% to 95% occurring only once. The sequencing input was naive CD4+ T cells from PBMCs. These receptors were taken from a man between 18 and 29 years old in good health. Some clones in this sample may be carry-over from other donors' samples. Both conserved end residues are part of each CDR3. A D gene is named only where the DNA matches it firmly. Rows give clone size only sometimes, using once, few, many, or a class for an expanded clone.

D gene: .
J gene: TRBJ2-5
clone size: .
CDR3 length: 14
V gene: TRBV9
CDR3 protein: CASSVDPGRETQYF
CDR3 DNA: TGTGCCAGCAGCGTAGATCCAGGGAGGGAGACCCAGTACTTC

D gene: .
J gene: TRBJ2-7
clone size: .
CDR3 length: 15
V gene: TRBV14
CDR3 protein: CASSRSEQGYYEQYF
CDR3 DNA: TGTGCCAGCAGCCGCTCGGAGCAGGGGTATTACGAGCAGTACTTC

D gene: .
J gene: TRBJ1-5
clone size: .
CDR3 length: 13
V gene: TRBV4-3
CDR3 protein: CASSQDRNQPQHF
CDR3 DNA: TGCGCCAGCAGCCAGGACCGCAATCAGCCCCAGCATTTT

D gene: .
J gene: TRBJ2-3
clone size: .
CDR3 length: 15
V gene: TRBV2
CDR3 protein: CASRQYSGYTDTQYF
CDR3 DNA: TGTGCCAGCAGGCAATATAGCGGATACACAGATACGCAGTATTTT

D gene: TRBD1
J gene: TRBJ1-1
clone size: .
CDR3 length: 15
V gene: TRBV19
CDR3 protein: CASSLHGQGATEAFF
CDR3 DNA: TGTGCCAGTAGTTTACACGGACAGGGGGCCACTGAAGCTTTCTTT

D gene: TRBD1
J gene: TRBJ2-7
clone size: .
CDR3 length: 14
V gene: TRBV28
CDR3 protein: CASSPAGGVYEQYF
CDR3 DNA: TGTGCCAGCAGTCCCGCAGGGGGCGTTTACGAGCAGTACTTC

D gene: .
J gene: TRBJ2-3
clone size: once
CDR3 length: 14
V gene: TRBV9
CDR3 protein: CASSGQLATDTQYF
CDR3 DNA: TGTGCCAGCAGCGGGCAGCTCGCCACAGATACGCAGTATTTT

D gene: .
J gene: TRBJ2-7
clone size: .
CDR3 length: 15
V gene: TRBV6-5
CDR3 protein: CASSYILGQTYEQYF
CDR3 DNA: TGTGCCAGCAGTTACATCCTGGGGCAGACCTACGAGCAGTACTTC

D gene: TRBD2
J gene: TRBJ2-1
clone size: .
CDR3 length: 17
V gene: TRBV18
CDR3 protein: CASSPLSGRASYNEQFF
CDR3 DNA: TGTGCCAGCTCACCCTTAAGCGGGAGGGCCTCCTACAATGAGCAGTTCTTC

D gene: TRBD1
J gene: TRBJ1-1
clone size: .
CDR3 length: 15
V gene: TRBV28
CDR3 protein: CASWSKAGGNTEAFF
CDR3 DNA: TGTGCCAGCTGGTCCAAGGCAGGGGGGAACACTGAAGCTTTCTTT

D gene: TRBD2
J gene: TRBJ2-5
clone size: .
CDR3 length: 14
V gene: TRBV7-6
CDR3 protein: CASRQAGGRETQYF
CDR3 DNA: TGTGCCAGCAGGCAAGCGGGAGGTCGGGAGACCCAGTACTTC

D gene: .
J gene: TRBJ1-2
clone size: .
CDR3 length: 15
V gene: TRBV28
CDR3 protein: CASSPGHKSSYGYTF
CDR3 DNA: TGTGCCAGCAGCCCCGGACACAAATCCTCCTATGGCTACACCTTC

D gene: .
J gene: TRBJ2-7
clone size: .
CDR3 length: 13
V gene: TRBV30
CDR3 protein: CAWSVRDPYEQYF
CDR3 DNA: TGTGCCTGGAGTGTACGGGACCCCTACGAGCAGTACTTC

D gene: TRBD2
J gene: TRBJ2-3
clone size: .
CDR3 length: 17
V gene: TRBV7-2
CDR3 protein: CASSWSSGSSGADTQYF
CDR3 DNA: TGTGCCAGCAGCTGGAGCAGCGGGAGTAGTGGGGCAGATACGCAGTATTTT

D gene: .
J gene: TRBJ1-1
clone size: .
CDR3 length: 13
V gene: TRBV6-1
CDR3 protein: CASSEAWQGTAFF
CDR3 DNA: TGTGCCAGCAGTGAAGCGTGGCAGGGTACGGCTTTCTTT

D gene: TRBD1
J gene: TRBJ1-1
clone size: .
CDR3 length: 14
V gene: TRBV6-4
CDR3 protein: CASREQGGYTEAFF
CDR3 DNA: TGTGCCAGCAGGGAACAGGGGGGGTACACTGAAGCTTTCTTT

D gene: .
J gene: TRBJ2-3
clone size: .
CDR3 length: 13
V gene: TRBV14
CDR3 protein: CASSTGVTDTQYF
CDR3 DNA: TGTGCCAGTTCTACGGGAGTGACAGATACGCAGTATTTT

D gene: .
J gene: TRBJ2-2
clone size: .
CDR3 length: 14
V gene: TRBV9
CDR3 protein: CASSVNRNTGELFF
CDR3 DNA: TGTGCCAGCAGCGTGAATAGGAACACCGGGGAGCTGTTTTTT

D gene: TRBD2
J gene: TRBJ2-5
clone size: .
CDR3 length: 14
V gene: TRBV25-1
CDR3 protein: CASSDGGGQETQYF
CDR3 DNA: TGTGCCAGCAGTGACGGCGGGGGACAAGAGACCCAGTACTTC

D gene: .
J gene: TRBJ1-5
clone size: .
CDR3 length: 13
V gene: TRBV9
CDR3 protein: CASSPSDHQPQHF
CDR3 DNA: TGTGCCAGCAGCCCTTCGGATCATCAGCCCCAGCATTTT

D gene: .
J gene: TRBJ1-2
clone size: .
CDR3 length: 13
V gene: TRBV7-3
CDR3 protein: CASSSRAGYGYTF
CDR3 DNA: TGTGCCAGCAGCTCCCGGGCCGGCTATGGCTACACCTTC

D gene: .
J gene: TRBJ2-3
clone size: .
CDR3 length: 15
V gene: TRBV18
CDR3 protein: CASSRSEGSTDTQYF
CDR3 DNA: TGTGCCAGCTCAAGATCAGAGGGGAGCACAGATACGCAGTATTTT

D gene: .
J gene: TRBJ1-3
clone size: .
CDR3 length: 16
V gene: TRBV6-5
CDR3 protein: CASSYTRQTPGNTIYF
CDR3 DNA: TGTGCCAGCAGTTACACCCGACAGACACCTGGAAACACCATATATTTT

D gene: TRBD2
J gene: TRBJ2-1
clone size: .
CDR3 length: 16
V gene: TRBV28
CDR3 protein: CASSSRGGSSYNEQFF
CDR3 DNA: TGTGCCAGCAGTTCCCGCGGCGGGAGCTCCTACAATGAGCAGTTCTTC

D gene: .
J gene: TRBJ2-5
clone size: .
CDR3 length: 15
V gene: TRBV5-1
CDR3 protein: CASSLAPGTQETQYF
CDR3 DNA: TGCGCCAGCAGCTTGGCCCCAGGGACACAAGAGACCCAGTACTTC

D gene: TRBD1
J gene: TRBJ2-7
clone size: .
CDR3 length: 15
V gene: TRBV5-7
CDR3 protein: CASSLLGQGVYEQYF
CDR3 DNA: TGTGCCAGCAGCTTGTTGGGACAGGGGGTTTACGAGCAGTACTTC

D gene: .
J gene: TRBJ2-4
clone size: .
CDR3 length: 17
V gene: TRBV28
CDR3 protein: CASSLVGQGLAKNIQYF
CDR3 DNA: TGTGCCAGCAGTTTAGTAGGCCAGGGCCTAGCCAAAAACATTCAGTACTTC

D gene: .
J gene: TRBJ2-2
clone size: .
CDR3 length: 15
V gene: TRBV2
CDR3 protein: CASSEATGRTGELFF
CDR3 DNA: TGTGCCAGCAGCGAAGCTACAGGTCGGACCGGGGAGCTGTTTTTT

D gene: TRBD2
J gene: TRBJ2-5
clone size: once
CDR3 length: 14
V gene: TRBV28
CDR3 protein: CASSSGLAEETQYF
CDR3 DNA: TGTGCCAGCAGTTCGGGACTAGCGGAAGAGACCCAGTACTTC

D gene: .
J gene: TRBJ1-1
clone size: few
CDR3 length: 14
V gene: TRBV18
CDR3 protein: CASSPRTQGTEAFF
CDR3 DNA: TGTGCCAGCTCACCAAGGACACAAGGCACTGAAGCTTTCTTT

D gene: .
J gene: TRBJ1-4
clone size: .
CDR3 length: 13
V gene: TRBV28
CDR3 protein: CASSLGGEEKLFF
CDR3 DNA: TGTGCCAGCAGTTTGGGGGGCGAGGAAAAACTGTTTTTT

D gene: .
J gene: TRBJ2-7
clone size: .
CDR3 length: 14
V gene: TRBV5-1
CDR3 protein: CASSLGGARYEQYF
CDR3 DNA: TGCGCCAGCAGCTTAGGGGGGGCGCGCTACGAGCAGTACTTC

D gene: .
J gene: TRBJ2-1
clone size: .
CDR3 length: 16
V gene: TRBV6-4
CDR3 protein: CASSDSGTSSYNEQFF
CDR3 DNA: TGTGCCAGCAGTGACTCGGGGACCAGCTCCTACAATGAGCAGTTCTTC

D gene: .
J gene: TRBJ2-7
clone size: .
CDR3 length: 16
V gene: TRBV6-6
CDR3 protein: CASTTFPALPPYEQYF
CDR3 DNA: TGTGCCAGCACCACTTTCCCGGCTCTCCCACCCTACGAGCAGTACTTC

D gene: TRBD1
J gene: TRBJ2-1
clone size: .
CDR3 length: 15
V gene: TRBV5-6
CDR3 protein: CASSFDRVVYNEQFF
CDR3 DNA: TGTGCCAGCAGCTTTGACAGGGTGGTCTACAATGAGCAGTTCTTC